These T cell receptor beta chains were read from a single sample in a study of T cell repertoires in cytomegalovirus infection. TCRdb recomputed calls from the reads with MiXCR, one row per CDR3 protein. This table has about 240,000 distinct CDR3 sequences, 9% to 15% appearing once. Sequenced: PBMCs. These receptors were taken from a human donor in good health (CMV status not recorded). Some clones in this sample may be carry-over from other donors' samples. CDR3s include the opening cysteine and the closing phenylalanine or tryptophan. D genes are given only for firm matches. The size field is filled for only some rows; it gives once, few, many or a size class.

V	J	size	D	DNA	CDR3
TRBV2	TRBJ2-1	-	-	TGTGCCAGCAGTGCCGCCACCTACAATGAGCAGTTCTTC	CASSAATYNEQFF
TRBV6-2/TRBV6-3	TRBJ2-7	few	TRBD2	TGTGCCAGCAGTCTGGGACTAGGCGGCGAGCAGTACTTC	CASSLGLGGEQYF
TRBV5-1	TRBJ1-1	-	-	TGCGCCAGCAGCTTGGCCCCGAACGGAAGGGCAACGGCTGAAGCTTTCTTT	CASSLAPNGRATAEAFF
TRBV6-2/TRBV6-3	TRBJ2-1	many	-	TGTGCCAGCAGTGAGGGGACCGATTACAATGAGCAGTTCTTC	CASSEGTDYNEQFF
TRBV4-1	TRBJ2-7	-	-	TGCGCCAGCAGCGGCAAAGATCGGGACGGATACGAGCAGTACTTC	CASSGKDRDGYEQYF
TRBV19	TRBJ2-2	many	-	TGTGCCAGTAAGAGAGCGGCCCCTAGTAGCACCGGGGAGCTGTTTTTT	CASKRAAPSSTGELFF
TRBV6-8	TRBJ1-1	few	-	TGTGCCAGCAGTTACTCGAACAGACCAAACACTGAAGCTTTCTTT	CASSYSNRPNTEAFF
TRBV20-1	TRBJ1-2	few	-	TGCAGTGCTAGAGAAGACAGCAACTATGGCTACACCTTC	CSAREDSNYGYTF
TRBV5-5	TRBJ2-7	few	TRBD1	TGTGCCAGCAGCTGGGGACAGGGTTCGGGTTACGAGCAGTACTTC	CASSWGQGSGYEQYF
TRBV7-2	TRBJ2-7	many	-	TGTGCCAGCAGCCCACTAGTCTACGAGCAGTACTTC	CASSPLVYEQYF
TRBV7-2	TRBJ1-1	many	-	TGTGCCAGCAGCCCCGATGGGGGGCCCAACACTGAAGCTTTCTTT	CASSPDGGPNTEAFF
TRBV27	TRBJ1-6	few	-	TGTGCCAGCAGTTTAGGAGGGCGTAATTCACCCCTCCACTTT	CASSLGGRNSPLHF
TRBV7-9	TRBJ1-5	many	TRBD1	TGTGCCAGCAGCCCGGTGACAGGGGGGAGTCAGCCCCAGCATTTT	CASSPVTGGSQPQHF
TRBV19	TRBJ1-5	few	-	TGTGCCAGTAGTATAGAGCCATGGCAGCCCCAGCATTTT	CASSIEPWQPQHF